These 13 T cell receptor beta chains share one sample of origin, sequenced in a study of blood T cells in healthy people across ages. Combining a sample-barcoded 5' primer with a J-beta primer mix, a second PCR ran for roughly 6 to 12 cycles. MiXCR, applied by TCRdb to the 5' RACE reads, yields one record per CDR3 protein. This sample yields about 680,000 distinct CDR3 sequences, of which 49% are seen a single time; under 35% belongs to the top ten. The source material was blood. The source is a woman in her sixties or seventies in good health.

The rearrangement joins TRBV20-1 to TRBJ2-7, with a possible D match to TRBD2 (6 bases). Germline V gives CDR1 DFQATT, CDR2 SNEGSKA (reference sequence). The V gene lost 6 bases and the J gene lost 4 bases, with 16 bases spanning the gap. CDR3 size: 13 residues. The DNA of the CDR3 is TGCAGTGCCCTTTCTAGCGCCTATTACGAGCAGTACTTC. Its translation is CSALSSAYYEQYF.

The genes are TRBV5-1 and TRBJ2-1; 8 bases line up with TRBD1. This CDR3 is built from 14 residues. Germline assignment: CDR1 SGHRS and CDR2 YFSETQ. J was trimmed by 8 bases and V by 4 bases; bases with no gene match: 8. CDR3 amino acids: CASSKRTGLDEQFF. The CDR3 DNA follows: TGCGCCAGCAGCAAAAGGACAGGGTTGGATGAGCAGTTCTTC. Combining the CDR3 with reference TRBV5-1 and TRBJ2-1 gives the whole variable domain KAGVTQTPRYLIKTRGQQVTLSCSPISGHRSVSWYQQTPGQGLQFLFEYFSETQRNKGNFPGRFSGRQFSNSRSEMNVSTLELGDSALYLCASSKRTGLDEQFFGPGTRLTVL.

V and J are TRBV28 and TRBJ2-7; no reliable D call. V lost 7 bases, J lost 4 bases, and 17 bases lay in between. CDR1 is MDHEN, CDR2 SYDVKM, per germline. The CDR3 is 14 amino acids. The CDR3 spells CASTIGIRGYEQYF. The CDR3, as DNA: TGTGCCAGCACCATAGGGATCCGTGGATACGAGCAGTACTTC.

CDR3 in amino acids: CASSQDIQGTGRAETQYF. CDR3 sequence (DNA): TGCGCCAGCAGCCAAGATATACAAGGGACGGGGCGAGCGGAGACCCAGTACTTC. The chain couples TRBV4-3 to TRBJ2-5; D could derive from TRBD1 or TRBD2 (5 bases each). Trimming left V 0 bases short and J 5 bases short, with 22 bases between. CDR1 is LGHNA and CDR2 is YSLEER in the germline V gene. This CDR3 comprises 18 residues.

The rearrangement links TRBV3-1 to TRBJ2-1, with TRBD2 matching over 11 bases. Germline CDR1 is LGHDT and CDR2 is YNNKEL (reference sequence). V lost 3 bases and J lost 7; bases outside the gene matches: 14. The CDR3 is 18 residues long. The CDR3 reads CASSQRLRTSGPINEQFF. CDR3 DNA sequence: TGTGCCAGCAGCCAGCGACTCCGGACTAGCGGGCCTATTAATGAGCAGTTCTTC.

The chain uses TRBV11-2 and TRBJ2-3; D gene ambiguous. The CDR3 spans 15 residues. V lost 1 base to trimming and J lost 0 bases, with 8 bases between them. CDR1 and CDR2 from the germline V gene are SGHAT and FQNNGV. The CDR3 DNA reads TGTGCCAGCAGCTTAGGTGACTTTAGCACAGATACGCAGTATTTT. Residues: CASSLGDFSTDTQYF. The full variable domain, in which reference TRBV11-2 and TRBJ2-3 provide the parts outside the CDR3, is EAGVAQSPRYKIIEKRQSVAFWCNPISGHATLYWYQQILGQGPKLLIQFQNNGVVDDSQLPKDRFSAERLKGVDSTLKIQPAKLEDSAVYLCASSLGDFSTDTQYFGPGTRLTVL.

This clonotype was counted a few times. Written as DNA, the CDR3 is TGCAGCGTGGGGGGATATCCCAATGAGCAGTTCTTC. Translated, it gives CSVGGYPNEQFF. The chain is built from TRBV29-1 and TRBJ2-1; D is perhaps TRBD2 (6 bases). The V gene lost 6 bases and the J gene lost 6 bases, with 12 bases spanning the gap. The CDR3 runs 12 residues. CDR1 and CDR2 from the germline V gene are SQVTM and ANQGSEA.

This clonotype was counted a few times. CDR3 sequence: CSASLGSYGYTF. For the CDR3, the DNA is TGCAGTGCTAGTTTGGGGAGCTATGGCTACACCTTC. This chain links TRBV20-1 with TRBJ1-2; no reliable D call. Between the trimmed V and J ends, which lost 3 bases and 4 bases, there was a span of 9 bases. CDR3 size: 12 residues. Germline V gene sequence: CDR1 DFQATT, CDR2 SNEGSKA (reference sequence).

This chain uses TRBV7-2 with TRBJ2-2, with TRBD2 identical over 8 bases. The CDR3 contains 12 residues. Looked up from germline, CDR1 is SGHTA and CDR2 is FQGNSA. CDR3 in amino acids: CVRGREAGELFF. In nucleotides, the CDR3 is TGTGTCCGAGGGCGGGAGGCCGGGGAGCTGTTTTTT.

This clonotype was detected a few times. The chain combines TRBV5-1 with TRBJ2-7; 7 bases are a match to TRBD1. The length of the CDR3 is 15 residues. Germline CDR1 SGHRS, CDR2 YFSETQ. The V gene end was trimmed by 3 bases and the J gene end by 2 bases; junction bases not matched to a gene: 8. CDR3 in DNA: TGCGCCAGCAGCTCACAGGGGAAGATGGCCTACGAGCAGTACTTC. Translation: CASSSQGKMAYEQYF.

This clonotype was seen more than once but under ten times. The rearrangement joins TRBV7-2 to TRBJ1-1; D is undetermined. The germline gives CDR1 SGHTA, CDR2 FQGNSA. The CDR3 runs to 13 residues. V was cut by 4 bases and J by 1 base, with 7 bases left in between. CDR3 bases: TGTGCCAGCAGCTCCCACAGGAACACTGAAGCTTTCTTT. As protein: CASSSHRNTEAFF.

This clonotype was found a few times. The chain is built from TRBV2 and TRBJ2-1; maybe TRBD2 (5 bases). The CDR3 loop spans 13 amino acids. The germline V gene has CDR1 SNHLY and CDR2 FYNNEI. Trimming stripped 5 bases from V and 6 bases from J, with 11 bases between. CDR3 sequence (DNA): TGTGCCAGCAGTCTCTGGACTGGCAATGAGCAGTTCTTC. Translation: CASSLWTGNEQFF.

In its sample, this clonotype was seen once. The CDR3 region is CASSSLNNEQFF. CDR3 bases: TGTGCCAGCAGCTCCCTCAACAATGAGCAGTTCTTC. V usage is TRBV7-2 and J usage is TRBJ2-1, with D unclear. This CDR3 comprises 12 residues. The V and J ends lost 4 bases and 5 bases respectively, with 6 bases between them. Per the germline V gene, CDR1 is SGHTA and CDR2 is FQGNSA.